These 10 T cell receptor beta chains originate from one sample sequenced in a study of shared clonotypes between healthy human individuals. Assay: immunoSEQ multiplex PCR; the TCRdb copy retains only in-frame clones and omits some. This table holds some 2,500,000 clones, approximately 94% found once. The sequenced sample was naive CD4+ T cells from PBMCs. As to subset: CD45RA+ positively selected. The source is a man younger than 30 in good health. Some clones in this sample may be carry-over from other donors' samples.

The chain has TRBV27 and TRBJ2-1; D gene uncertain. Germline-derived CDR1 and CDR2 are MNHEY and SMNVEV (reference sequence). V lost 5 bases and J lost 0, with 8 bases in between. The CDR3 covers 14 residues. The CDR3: CASSVKSSYNEQFF. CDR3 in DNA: TGTGCCAGCAGTGTTAAGAGCTCCTACAATGAGCAGTTCTTC.

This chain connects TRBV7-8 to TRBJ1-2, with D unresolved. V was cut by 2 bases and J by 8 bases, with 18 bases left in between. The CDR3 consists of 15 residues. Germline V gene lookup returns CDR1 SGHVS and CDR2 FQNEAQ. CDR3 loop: CASSLNAANYEGYTF. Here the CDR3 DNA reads TGTGCCAGCAGCTTAAACGCAGCCAACTATGAGGGCTACACCTTC. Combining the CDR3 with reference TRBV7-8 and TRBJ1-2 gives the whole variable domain GAGVSQSPRYKVAKRGQDVALRCDPISGHVSLFWYQQALGQGPEFLTYFQNEAQLDKSGLPSDRFFAERPEGSVSTLKIQRTQQEDSAVYLCASSLNAANYEGYTFGSGTRLTVV.

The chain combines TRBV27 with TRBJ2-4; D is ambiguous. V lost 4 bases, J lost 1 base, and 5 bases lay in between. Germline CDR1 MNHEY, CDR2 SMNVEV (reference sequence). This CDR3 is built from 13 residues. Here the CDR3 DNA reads TGTGCCAGCAGTTCACTGGCCAAAAACATTCAGTACTTC. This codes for CASSSLAKNIQYF.

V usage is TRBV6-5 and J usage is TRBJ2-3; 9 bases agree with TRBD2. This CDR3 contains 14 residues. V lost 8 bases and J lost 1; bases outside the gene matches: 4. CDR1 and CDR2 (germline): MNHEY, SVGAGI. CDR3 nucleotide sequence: TGTGCCAGCCAGACTAGCGGAGGCACAGATACGCAGTATTTT. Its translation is CASQTSGGTDTQYF.

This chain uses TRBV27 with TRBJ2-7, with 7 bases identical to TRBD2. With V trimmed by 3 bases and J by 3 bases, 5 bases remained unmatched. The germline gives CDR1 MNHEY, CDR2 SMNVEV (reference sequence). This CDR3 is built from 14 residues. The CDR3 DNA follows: TGTGCCAGCAGTTTGGCAGCGGGGTACTACGAGCAGTACTTC. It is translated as CASSLAAGYYEQYF.

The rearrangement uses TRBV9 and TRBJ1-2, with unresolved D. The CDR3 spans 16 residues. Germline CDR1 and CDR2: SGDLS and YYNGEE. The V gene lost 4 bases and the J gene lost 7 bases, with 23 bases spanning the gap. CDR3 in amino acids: CASSRIPYGAGSGYTF. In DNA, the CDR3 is TGTGCCAGCAGCCGGATACCTTACGGTGCGGGTTCTGGCTACACCTTC.

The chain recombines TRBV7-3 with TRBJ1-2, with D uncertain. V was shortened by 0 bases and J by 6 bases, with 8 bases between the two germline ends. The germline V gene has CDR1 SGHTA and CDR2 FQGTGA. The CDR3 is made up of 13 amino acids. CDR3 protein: CASSLTGMDGYTF. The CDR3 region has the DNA TGTGCCAGCAGCTTAACAGGGATGGATGGCTACACCTTC. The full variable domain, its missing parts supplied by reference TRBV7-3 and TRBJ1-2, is GAGVSQTPSNKVTEKGKYVELRCDPISGHTALYWYRQSLGQGPEFLIYFQGTGAADDSGLPNDRFFAVRPEGSVSTLKIQRTERGDSAVYLCASSLTGMDGYTFGSGTRLTVV.

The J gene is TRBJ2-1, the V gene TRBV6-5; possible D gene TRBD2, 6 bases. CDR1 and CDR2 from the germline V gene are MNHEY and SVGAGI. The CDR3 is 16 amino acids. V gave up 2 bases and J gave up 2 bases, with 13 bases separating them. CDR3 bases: TGTGCCAGCAGTTACCGGTGGGCGGGGACCTACAATGAGCAGTTCTTC. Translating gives CASSYRWAGTYNEQFF.

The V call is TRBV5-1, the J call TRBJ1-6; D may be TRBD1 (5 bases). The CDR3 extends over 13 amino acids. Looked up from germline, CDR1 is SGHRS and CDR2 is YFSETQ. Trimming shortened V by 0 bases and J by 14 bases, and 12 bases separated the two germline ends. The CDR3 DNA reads TGCGCCAGCAGCTTGGAGGGGCCTTCGACCCTCCACTTT. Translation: CASSLEGPSTLHF.

CDR3 bases: TGTGCCAGCAGATTCGGACTAGCGGCCGGCGAGCAGTTCTTC. This codes for CASRFGLAAGEQFF. This sequence joins TRBV7-2 and TRBJ2-1; TRBD2 matches at 10 bases. Germline-derived CDR1 and CDR2 are SGHTA and FQGNSA. The trim removed 6 bases at V and 10 bases at J, leaving 9 bases unmatched. CDR3 size: 14 residues.